The source of this T cell receptor beta chain is a study of cytomegalovirus exposure and HLA in healthy donors. Germline V gene lookup returns CDR1 DFQATT and CDR2 SNEGSKA (reference sequence). V lost 4 bases and J 5 bases, leaving 8 bases between the germline ends. The CDR3 covers 11 residues. Amplification used 60 Vbeta primers and 13 Jbeta primers. Method: immunoSEQ multiplex PCR; TCRdb's copy keeps in-frame clones and lacks some. This sample has about 270,000 clones, with 86% found just once. What was sequenced was PBMCs. The chain is built from TRBV20-1 and TRBJ1-1; no reliable D call. This clonotype was obtained from a man aged 35 to 55 in good health and CMV-seropositive. The CDR3 loop reads CSANMRTEAFF. CDR3 coding DNA: TGCAGTGCTAACATGAGGACTGAAGCTTTCTTT.